This TCR beta chain was obtained from a study of blood T cell repertoires in COVID-19. V was clipped by 0 bases and J by 0 bases, with 10 bases between them. The CDR3 has 16 residues. Germline V CDR1 and CDR2: SGDLS, YYNGEE. TCRdb's copy holds only in-frame clones and misses some; the assay was immunoSEQ multiplex PCR. The table includes 120,000 or so clones, about 79% detected once. This clonotype was sampled from a man in his 70s with acute or convalescent COVID-19. V usage is TRBV9 and J usage is TRBJ1-3, with unresolved D. Material for sequencing was peripheral blood. The CDR3 region has the DNA TGTGCCAGCAGCGTAGGGTCGGGGAGCTCTGGAAACACCATATATTTT. It is translated as CASSVGSGSSGNTIYF. Drawing the rest from reference TRBV9 and TRBJ1-3, the complete variable domain is DSGVTQTPKHLITATGQRVTLRCSPRSGDLSVYWYQQSLDQGLQFLIQYYNGEERAKGNILERFSAQQFPDLHSELNLSSLELGDSALYFCASSVGSGSSGNTIYFGEGSWLTVV.